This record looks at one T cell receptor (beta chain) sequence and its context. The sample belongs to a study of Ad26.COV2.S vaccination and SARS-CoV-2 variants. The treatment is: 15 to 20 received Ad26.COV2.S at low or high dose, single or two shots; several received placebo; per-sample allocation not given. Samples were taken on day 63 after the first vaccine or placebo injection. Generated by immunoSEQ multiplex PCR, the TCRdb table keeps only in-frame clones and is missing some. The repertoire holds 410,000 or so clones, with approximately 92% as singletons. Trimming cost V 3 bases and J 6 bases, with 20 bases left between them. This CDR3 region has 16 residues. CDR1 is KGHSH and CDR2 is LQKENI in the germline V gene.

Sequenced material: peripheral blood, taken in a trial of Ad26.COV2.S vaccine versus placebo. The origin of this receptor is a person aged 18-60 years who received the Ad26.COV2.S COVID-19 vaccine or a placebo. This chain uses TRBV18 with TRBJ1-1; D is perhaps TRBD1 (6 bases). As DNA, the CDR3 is TGTGCCAGCTCACCGCAGGGGATTACTACGGGCGCTGAAGCTTTCTTT. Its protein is CASSPQGITTGAEAFF.